This T cell receptor (beta chain) was documented in a study of CD8 T cells in ankylosing spondylitis (dated by TCRdb to about 2017). In the study overall: T cell receptor beta repertoires were profiled in healthy donors and ankylosing spondylitis patients so that disease-linked TCR variants could be found. The full study cohort comprised 25 ankylosing spondylitis patients and 85 to 120 healthy donors. Peripheral blood was sampled, and synovial fluid was also collected from ankylosing spondylitis patients.

A note on this clonotype: It lacks a known antigen. No much larger clone exists at a distance of one base, and base qualities are not known.

Overall results and qualifications from the work: A TCR beta motif made up of under ten highly homologous amino acid variants appeared to be characteristic of blood from ankylosing spondylitis patients. The disease-linked clones had a CD8+ phenotype and were found at relatively low frequencies in peripheral blood. Significant enrichment of the disease-linked clones was reported in matched synovial fluid samples from ankylosing spondylitis patients. Some motif variants were previously reported in synovial fluid and blood of reactive arthritis patients, suggesting common disease-initiation mechanisms.

The CDR3 holds 13 amino acids from the cysteine to the phenylalanine. Just the 39-base CDR3 DNA is kept, in frame starting at base 1. According to the germline V gene, CDR1 reads MNHNS and CDR2 reads SASEGT. V loses 6 bases, J loses 4 bases, and the germline ends lie 11 bases apart. The run used an Illumina HiSeq 2500. Quantitative 5'-RACE with molecular barcodes was used to prepare TCR beta libraries. The authors' analysis ran thus. A new computational method based on a probabilistic model of VDJ rearrangement was used to identify disease-linked TCR variants. TCRdb applied fastp at Q25 and MiXCR to the public reads, then kept only in-frame beta chains. When rows share a CDR3 protein, they turn into one entry using the most common DNA and genes. The V and J calls were determined by TCRdb, not by the authors. In this sample the table shows around 300,000 distinct CDR3 sequences, around 21% of which occur a single time. Roughly 4% of the sample is held by the ten biggest clonotypes.

The origin of this receptor is a female donor with ankylosing spondylitis or in good health (not recorded which). The rearranged segments are TRBV6-1 and TRBJ2-3; the D gene cannot be resolved beyond TRBD1 or TRBD2, each matching 5 bases. Sequenced material: blood, either unsorted or a sorted T cell fraction (not recorded which). The CDR3 amino acid sequence is: CASRRGAPDTQYF. The nucleotides read TGTGCCAGCAGAAGGGGAGCACCAGATACGCAGTATTTT.